A single sample gave rise to the 13 T cell receptor beta chains below, sequenced in a study of PD-1 blockade in classical Hodgkin lymphoma. Some clones are missing from TCRdb's copy, which holds only in-frame ones; the method was immunoSEQ multiplex PCR. The table shows some 150,000 clones, with nearly 80% occurring only once. All the patients suffered relapse after autologous stem cell transplantation, and brentuximab vedotin exposure differed. Sequences were derived from peripheral blood mononuclear cells (PBMCs), sampled before the second cycle of nivolumab. These receptors came from a human donor with classical Hodgkin lymphoma.

This clone has a single count. The chain couples TRBV6-6 to TRBJ2-7, with a possible D match to TRBD1 (5 bases). The CDR3 is made up of 14 amino acids. Trimming cost V 6 bases and J 0 bases, with 12 bases left between them. Germline CDR1 MNHNY, CDR2 SVGAGI (reference sequence). The CDR3: CASRSVTDSYEQYF. Here the CDR3 DNA reads TGTGCCAGCAGGTCCGTGACAGACTCCTACGAGCAGTACTTC.

The rearrangement uses TRBV7-9 and TRBJ2-7; the match to TRBD2 covers 8 bases. CDR1 SEHNR and CDR2 FQNEAQ come from the germline V gene (reference sequence). Losses at the gene ends were 8 bases for V and 10 bases for J; bases not matched to a gene: 7. The CDR3 length is 11 residues. CDR3 DNA sequence: TGTGCCAGCCGGAACGGGAGGGAACAGTACTTC. Translation: CASRNGREQYF.

The chain carries TRBV6-5 and TRBJ1-4; D is uncertain. The ends were cut back, 2 bases at V and 8 bases at J, with 12 bases in the middle. From germline, CDR1 is MNHEY and CDR2 SVGAGI. This CDR3 has 14 amino acids. This CDR3 reads CASSYEGLAEKLFF. CDR3 nucleotides: TGTGCCAGCAGTTACGAGGGTCTTGCGGAAAAACTGTTTTTT.

This chain joins TRBV11-1 and TRBJ2-2, with 9 nucleotides matching TRBD2. Germline V gives CDR1 SGHAT, CDR2 FQDESV (reference sequence). The length of the CDR3 is 16 residues. J gave up 4 bases and V 2 bases, and 5 bases lay outside the gene matches. As DNA, the CDR3 is TGTGCCAGCAGCTTACGCGGGGGGGAAACCACCGGGGAGCTGTTTTTT. This translates into CASSLRGGETTGELFF.

This chain links TRBV15 with TRBJ1-2; no definite D call. CDR1 is LNHNV, CDR2 YYDKDF, per germline (reference sequence). V was pared by 0 bases and J by 2 bases, with 7 bases between. The length of the CDR3 is 14 residues. Here the CDR3 DNA reads TGTGCCACCAGCAGAGATCTAATAAACTATGGCTACACCTTC. Translated: CATSRDLINYGYTF.

V usage is TRBV6-5 and J usage is TRBJ1-4, with D hard to call. With 2 bases removed from V and 0 bases from J, the gap between germline ends came to 10 bases. This CDR3 comprises 16 residues. The V gene's germline CDR1 is MNHEY and CDR2 SVGAGI. CDR3 DNA: TGTGCCAGCAGTTACAACGGGCATACAACTAATGAAAAACTGTTTTTT. It translates to CASSYNGHTTNEKLFF.

This chain links TRBV6-1 with TRBJ1-4; no clear D. This CDR3 comprises 13 residues. Trimming left V 11 bases short and J 4 bases short, with 14 bases between. The germline V gene has CDR1 MNHNS and CDR2 SASEGT. CDR3 region: CAGNRAFNEKLFF. For the CDR3, the DNA is TGTGCCGGGAACCGGGCCTTTAATGAAAAACTGTTTTTT.

This clone was counted between two and nine times. The chain is built from TRBV7-8 and TRBJ2-2, with TRBD2 identical over 10 bases. The CDR3 loop spans 16 amino acids. Germline loops: CDR1 SGHVS, CDR2 FQNEAQ. V shed 4 bases and J 1 base; nucleotides not matched to a gene: 3. The CDR3 nucleotides are TGTGCCAGCAGCTCTAGGACTAGCGGGAACACCGGGGAGCTGTTTTTT. Its translation is CASSSRTSGNTGELFF.

V gene TRBV28 combines with J gene TRBJ1-5, with D possibly TRBD1 on 6 matching bases. The germline V gene encodes CDR1 MDHEN and CDR2 SYDVKM. The V end was cut by 3 bases, the J end by 2 bases, with 14 bases between. This CDR3 region has 16 residues. The CDR3 DNA is TGTGCCAGCAGTTTGGCCCGGGGGGCAGGCAATCAGCCCCAGCATTTT. Its translation: CASSLARGAGNQPQHF.

This sequence joins TRBV28 and TRBJ1-5; D is ambiguous. Germline-derived CDR1 and CDR2 are MDHEN and SYDVKM. The CDR3 is 13 amino acids. V was trimmed by 3 bases and J by 3 bases, leaving 6 bases between them. CDR3 coding DNA: TGTGCCAGCAGTTTCGGCAACAATCAGCCCCAGCATTTT. It translates to CASSFGNNQPQHF.

This clone was counted ten times or more. The chain recombines TRBV27 with TRBJ1-4, with D perhaps TRBD1 (5 bases). This CDR3 comprises 15 residues. CDR1 is MNHEY, CDR2 SMNVEV, per germline (reference sequence). Trimming shortened V by 7 bases and J by 7 bases, and 19 bases separated the two germline ends. CDR3 loop: CASTTIQGQGEKLFF. For the CDR3, the DNA is TGTGCCAGCACCACCATTCAGGGTCAGGGTGAAAAACTGTTTTTT.

CDR3 in amino acids: CASSWTGSGYTF. The DNA for the CDR3 is TGTGCCAGCAGCTGGACAGGGAGCGGCTACACCTTC. The genes are TRBV7-9 and TRBJ1-2; 8 bases align to TRBD1. In germline, CDR1 is SEHNR, CDR2 FQNEAQ (reference sequence). J lost 8 bases, V lost 4 bases, and 3 bases had no gene match. This CDR3 is built from 12 residues.

V is TRBV6-5 and J is TRBJ1-6; no clear D gene. Germline V gives CDR1 MNHEY, CDR2 SVGAGI. V shed 8 bases and J shed 7 bases, with 12 bases lying between them. The length of the CDR3 is 13 residues. CDR3 nucleotides: TGTGCCAGCCGGACGTCCAACAATTCACCCCTCCACTTT. This encodes CASRTSNNSPLHF.